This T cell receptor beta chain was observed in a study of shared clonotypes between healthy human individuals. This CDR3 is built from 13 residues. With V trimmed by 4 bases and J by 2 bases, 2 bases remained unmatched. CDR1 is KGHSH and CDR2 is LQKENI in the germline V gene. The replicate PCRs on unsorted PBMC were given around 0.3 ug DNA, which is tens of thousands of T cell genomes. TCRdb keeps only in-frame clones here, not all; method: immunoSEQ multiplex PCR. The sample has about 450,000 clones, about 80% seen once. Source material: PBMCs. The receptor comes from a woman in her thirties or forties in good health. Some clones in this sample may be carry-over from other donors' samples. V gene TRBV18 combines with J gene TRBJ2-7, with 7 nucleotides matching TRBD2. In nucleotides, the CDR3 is TGTGCCAGCTCACTGGCGGGAGCCTACGAGCAGTACTTC. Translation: CASSLAGAYEQYF.